This TCR beta chain was recorded in a study of beta chain features in type 1 diabetes. General study findings and limits: The study found fewer insertions and more deletions at VDJ junctions in type 1 diabetes patients.

Trimming took 4 bases from V and 4 from J, leaving 19 bases between them. This CDR3 is built from 15 residues. From germline, CDR1 is SQVTM and CDR2 ANQGSEA. As every portion of the isolated RNA was reverse transcribed, the sequencing read expressed TCRB transcripts. Repertoires were generated with immunoSEQ multiplex PCR, while TCRdb's copy carries only in-frame clones and drops some. Among about 230,000 clones listed, about 9.3% were seen once. This clone was counted between two and nine times. Its specificity is not known. This chain joins TRBV29-1 and TRBJ2-5, with D hard to call. The sample taken for sequencing was naive CD4+ T cells from blood. The source is a woman under 30 in good health. CDR3 nucleotides: TGCAGCGTTGTGAGTCGCACAGTAAACGGAGAGACCCAGTACTTC. Residues: CSVVSRTVNGETQYF.